This T cell receptor beta chain comes out of a study of identical twins. A single record per CDR3 protein comes from TCRdb applying MiXCR to the 5' RACE reads. The sample includes 1.5 million to 2 million distinct CDR3 sequences, around a third of them seen just once. Germline values: CDR1 MNHNS, CDR2 SASEGT. The CDR3 runs 13 residues. As for this clonotype: One end of the junction does not line up with germline, which may come from a read error.

The clonotype was recovered from a newborn girl in good health. Sequenced sample: cord blood. V and J are TRBV6-1 and TRBJ2-7; D gene uncertain. CDR3 sequence (DNA): TGTGCCTGCAGTGATAGTACAGAACTACGAAGGTACTTC. Translated: CACSDSTELRRYF.